The 11 T cell receptor beta chains reported below all come from one sample, sequenced in a study of T cell repertoires in cytomegalovirus infection. MiXCR was run by TCRdb on the reads, yielding one entry per CDR3 protein. The sample has a few hundred thousand distinct CDR3 sequences, about a sixth seen once; the top ten hold about 11%. The specimen sequenced was PBMCs. The receptor source for this set is a human donor in good health (CMV status not recorded). Some clones in this sample may be carry-over from other donors' samples.

In this sample, this clonotype turned up a few times. This rearrangement joins TRBV3-1 to TRBJ1-3; unclear D gene. The CDR3 loop spans 13 amino acids. V lost 4 bases and J 4 bases, leaving 8 bases between the germline ends. The V gene's germline CDR1 is LGHDT and CDR2 YNNKEL (reference sequence). The CDR3 region has the DNA TGTGCCAGCAGCCGAGATACGGGAAACACCATATATTTT. It codes for CASSRDTGNTIYF.

Ten or more counts support this clonotype. The chain carries TRBV7-9 and TRBJ1-5; tentatively, D is TRBD1 (6 bases). With 8 bases removed from V and 9 bases from J, the gap between germline ends came to 14 bases. The CDR3 sequence is 12 residues long. In germline, CDR1 is SEHNR, CDR2 FQNEAQ (reference sequence). The CDR3 DNA reads as TGTGCCAGCGCGGACAGCTCAGGGCCCCAGCATTTT. Protein product: CASADSSGPQHF.

This clonotype was found many times. The chain carries TRBV7-3 and TRBJ1-1; no reliable D call. CDR3 length: 13 residues. Trimming stripped 6 bases from V and 0 bases from J, with 8 bases between. Germline-derived CDR1 and CDR2 are SGHTA and FQGTGA. CDR3 amino acids: CASSYHVNTEAFF. In DNA, the CDR3 is TGTGCCAGCAGTTATCACGTGAACACTGAAGCTTTCTTT.

This clonotype was seen many times. The chain joins TRBV7-2 to TRBJ2-1; 10 nucleotides align to TRBD1. There are 16 residues in the CDR3. Trimming took 1 base from V and 2 from J; bases not matched to a gene: 2. Germline V gives CDR1 SGHTA, CDR2 FQGNSA. Written as DNA, the CDR3 is TGTGCCAGCAGCTTAGGACAGGGGGCCCCCTACAATGAGCAGTTCTTC. This sequence encodes CASSLGQGAPYNEQFF.

The J gene is TRBJ1-1, the V gene TRBV11-2, with unresolved D. CDR3 length: 16 residues. Per germline, CDR1 SGHAT and CDR2 FQNNGV. The V end lost 5 bases, the J end lost 0 bases, and 16 bases lay between the germline ends. This CDR3 reads CASSTGGQTMNTEAFF. In DNA, the CDR3 is TGTGCCAGCAGCACGGGTGGTCAAACGATGAACACTGAAGCTTTCTTT.

This clonotype was recorded many times. The CDR3 sequence: CASSDGTGLYGYTF. The CDR3 nucleotides are TGTGCCAGCAGCGACGGGACCGGCCTATATGGCTACACCTTC. The V call is TRBV28, the J call TRBJ1-2; tentative D call: TRBD1 (5 bases). V was cut by 6 bases and J by 5 bases, with 16 bases left in between. Per germline, CDR1 MDHEN and CDR2 SYDVKM. The CDR3 is 14 residues long.

This clonotype appeared many times. V gene TRBV7-6 combines with J gene TRBJ1-1, with 9 bases that match TRBD1. The CDR3 is 14 amino acids. J gave up 7 bases and V 5 bases, and 8 bases lay outside the gene matches. The germline V gene encodes CDR1 SGHVS and CDR2 FNYEAQ. CDR3 bases: TGTGCCAGCAGCCCGAGGACAGGGGTAATTGAAGCTTTCTTT. It is translated as CASSPRTGVIEAFF.

This clonotype was seen many times. CDR3 protein: CASGDRVQPQHF. The CDR3 nucleotides read TGTGCCAGCGGCGACAGGGTACAGCCCCAGCATTTT. The chain is built from TRBV28 and TRBJ1-5; 7 bases match TRBD1. The CDR3 sequence is 12 residues long. Trimming took 8 bases from V and 7 from J; bases not matched to a gene: 5. CDR1 MDHEN and CDR2 SYDVKM come from the germline V gene.

CDR3 bases: TGTGCCAGTAGTGCCGGGACTGGGACAGGTTCCTACGAGCAGTACTTC. Protein sequence: CASSAGTGTGSYEQYF. The chain has TRBV19 and TRBJ2-7, with 8 bases aligning to TRBD1. This CDR3 has 16 amino acids. Looked up from germline, CDR1 is LNHDA and CDR2 is SQIVND (reference sequence). Unmatched junction bases numbered 10, after V lost 5 bases and J lost 1 base.

The table lists this clonotype with many counts. The chain uses TRBV7-2 and TRBJ2-5; the D is unclear. The CDR3 totals 13 residues. The germline V gene has CDR1 SGHTA and CDR2 FQGNSA. V was clipped by 4 bases and J by 1 base, with 7 bases between them. The CDR3 DNA is TGTGCCAGCAGCTCAAGCCCCCAAGAGACCCAGTACTTC. Protein: CASSSSPQETQYF. The full variable domain, completed using reference TRBV7-2 and TRBJ2-5, is GAGVSQSPSNKVTEKGKDVELRCDPISGHTALYWYRQSLGQGLEFLIYFQGNSAPDKSGLPSDRFSAERTGGSVSTLTIQRTQQEDSAVYLCASSSSPQETQYFGPGTRLLVL.

Many counts were recorded for this clonotype. The V call is TRBV7-2, the J call TRBJ2-1; perhaps TRBD2 as D (7 bases). This CDR3 spans 16 amino acids. Trimming pared 5 bases from V and 5 bases from J, leaving 19 bases between. The V gene's germline CDR1 is SGHTA and CDR2 FQGNSA. The chain's CDR3 is CASSLEGRGRNNEQFF. The DNA for the CDR3 is TGTGCCAGCAGCCTAGAGGGGCGGGGGCGAAACAATGAGCAGTTCTTC. Full variable domain (rest looked up from reference TRBV7-2 and TRBJ2-1): GAGVSQSPSNKVTEKGKDVELRCDPISGHTALYWYRQSLGQGLEFLIYFQGNSAPDKSGLPSDRFSAERTGGSVSTLTIQRTQQEDSAVYLCASSLEGRGRNNEQFFGPGTRLTVL.